Listed below are T cell receptor beta chains from one sample, sequenced in a study of blood T cell repertoires in COVID-19. Sequenced by immunoSEQ multiplex PCR; TCRdb stores in-frame clones only, minus some. This table has 400,000 to 550,000 clones, around 90% appearing once. Material: PBMCs or T cells enriched from blood (not recorded which). All receptors derive from a woman younger than 30 with acute COVID-19. Both conserved end residues are part of each CDR3. D genes are given only for firm matches. Only some rows state a clone size, as once, few, many or a class for expanded clones.

NA,TRBJ2-5,TRBD2,TRBV30,TGTGCCTGGAGTCCTCTAGCGGCTAGGGGCCGCCAAGAGACCCAGTACTTC,CAWSPLAARGRQETQYF
NA,TRBJ2-2,NA,TRBV11-3,TGTGCCAGCAGTCGGGACACCGGGGAGCTGTTTTTT,CASSRDTGELFF
NA,TRBJ1-1,NA,TRBV2,TGTGCCAGCGCTAGGAAGGGGACTGAAGCTTTCTTT,CASARKGTEAFF
NA,TRBJ2-1,NA,TRBV2,TGTGCCAGCAACCTACAGGTCAACTCCTACAATGAGCAGTTCTTC,CASNLQVNSYNEQFF
NA,TRBJ1-1,NA,TRBV5-4,TGTGCCAGCAGCTTAGCCCGAGAGGGGAACACTGAAGCTTTCTTT,CASSLAREGNTEAFF
NA,TRBJ1-5,TRBD1,TRBV6-2/TRBV6-3,TGTGCCAGCAGTTACTCGAGTTGGGGACAGGGACTTCACGTTTCTCAGCCCCAGCATTTT,CASSYSSWGQGLHVSQPQHF
NA,TRBJ1-2,NA,TRBV5-6,TGTGCCAGCAGCTTGGCCTCAGGGGTGGATGGCTACACCTTC,CASSLASGVDGYTF
NA,TRBJ1-1,NA,TRBV11-2,TGTGCCAGCAGCTACCCCTCTGGGGGGGCGAATGAAGCTTTCTTT,CASSYPSGGANEAFF
NA,TRBJ1-2,NA,TRBV21-1,TGTGCCAGCAGCATCTTCAGACAGGGCGTCAGCTACACCTTC,CASSIFRQGVSYTF
NA,TRBJ2-3,TRBD2,TRBV9,TGTGCCAGCAGCGGGACTAGCGGGTACACAGATACGCAGTATTTT,CASSGTSGYTDTQYF
once,TRBJ2-1,NA,TRBV29-1,TGCAGCGCATCAAGAGGAACCTACAATGAGCAGTTCTTC,CSASRGTYNEQFF
NA,TRBJ1-4,NA,TRBV2,TGTGCCAGCAGTGAACCCCACAGGGCGGCTAATGAAAAACTGTTTTTT,CASSEPHRAANEKLFF
NA,TRBJ2-2,TRBD2,TRBV11-2,TGTGCCAGCAGCTCCTTCACCGGGACTAGCGGGGGGACCGGGGAGCTGTTTTTT,CASSSFTGTSGGTGELFF
NA,TRBJ2-7,TRBD2,TRBV10-3,TGTGCCATCAGATCGTTAGCGGGAGTCACTTCCTACGAGCAGTACTTC,CAIRSLAGVTSYEQYF
NA,TRBJ2-7,TRBD2,TRBV28,TGTGCCAGTAGAGGAAGAGCGGGAGGGCCGACGTTCCACGAGCAGTACTTC,CASRGRAGGPTFHEQYF
NA,TRBJ1-2,TRBD1,TRBV7-9,TGTGCCAGCAGCTCGGCGGACAGGCCTAACTATGGCTACACCTTC,CASSSADRPNYGYTF